This T cell receptor beta chain was captured in a study of cytomegalovirus exposure and HLA in healthy donors (dated by TCRdb to the late 2010s). With regard to the full study: In an earlier analysis of approximately 640 of the donors, around 290 Gb of sequence data and roughly 100 million unique TCR beta sequences from 180 million or so T cells were reported. On average, 235,054 unique TCR beta nucleotide sequences were sequenced per donor among about 400 genotyped donors of the cohort, with roughly 20% of those sequences being non-productive. An early release covering more than 500 HLA-typed donors comprised about 300 gigabases of sequencing data and approximately 85 million unique TCR sequences. The later analysis used no new phenotypic data to find candidate immune exposures, relying instead on TCR beta sequences and their occurrence across donors. The study profiled the T cell repertoires of about 720 subjects by immunosequencing and related them to cytomegalovirus serostatus. Donor age, sex, ethnicity and CMV serostatus were compiled together with the repertoire data. To predict cytomegalovirus infection status, the study combined high-throughput TCR immunosequencing, statistical association of individual TCRs with disease status, and machine learning. Because of strong linkage in the cohort, five DR-DQ haplotypes were treated as single units for association and clustering. Typing coverage varied by locus: about 620-630 donors for A, B, C, DRB1 and DQB1; about 520 for DQA1; about 600 for DPA1; about 450 for DPB1. The study aimed to test whether cataloging public T cell receptors could reveal signatures of past pathogen exposure. All discovery cohort repertoires had been generated on a single sequencing platform. A later analysis re-examined previously published TCR beta repertoires from more than 600 donors and added high-resolution HLA genotyping to investigate patterns of TCR occurrence. A later genetic analysis took genome-wide SNP genotypes for about 65% of the roughly 670 donors and used that subset as a discovery cohort. In addition to the first cohort of 650 to 800 subjects, a separate validation cohort of approximately 130 different subjects was used. An earlier analysis of several hundred of the donors applied high-throughput TCR beta sequencing to assess whether each TCR beta V gene segment acted as functional or pseudogenic. Class I and class II HLA loci were covered by the typing at four-digit resolution. Among the roughly 400 genotyped donors, approximately 82% belonged to the genetic ancestry cluster associated with self-reported Caucasian donors. On the study overall, not on this receptor specifically: HLA typing was unavailable for some donors at each locus, so association tests used only the typed subset. Because counts were too low, about 18 rarely observed V segments, including chromosome 9 orphons, were left out of the earlier analysis of 587 of the donors. According to the authors, the approach could potentially be generalized to other disease states and immunological phenotypes. Broadly in line with IMGT annotations, most TCR beta V segments showed up in productive rearrangements about 87% or about 30% of the time in an earlier analysis of 587 of the donors. Some IMGT-functional V segments, including TRBV6-2 and TRBV6-3, could not be told apart with the 87-base-pair reads, so those segments were excluded. A cluster of highly shared sequence variants was judged likely to represent a technical artifact of the sequencing pipeline. A few of the identified cytomegalovirus-associated TCR beta chains were confirmed in vitro to be specific for cytomegalovirus antigens. In a later analysis, the rate of TCR association differed among HLA loci, with DRB1 alleles having the most associated TCRs and HLA-C alleles having the fewest. V-gene and J-gene trimming of TCR beta chains was associated with a missense DCLRE1C variant in a later genetic analysis, and the association was replicated in an independent cohort. According to a later analysis, parvovirus B19, influenza, CMV and Epstein-Barr virus appeared linked to several top co-occurrence clusters. Across donors, most TCR sequences were observed very rarely, whereas some public TCRs were present in many individuals. The only immune exposure information available for the cohort was CMV serostatus. Correlated functional status among segregating V segments might be attributable to linkage disequilibrium, but an unknown experimental factor could not be ruled out. A later genetic analysis reported fewer N-insertions in productive TCRs among donors in an Asian-associated ancestry cluster than the approximately 700-donor mean. Specific HLA alleles were associated with 15,000 to 20,000 TCR beta sequences at a false discovery rate of 0.05 in a later analysis. In a later analysis, HLA-associated TCR beta chains showed more clonal expansion and lower generation probabilities than non-associated chains that were equally common. A total of 150 or so TCR beta chains were listed by the study as associated with cytomegalovirus. When HLA alleles, especially DR and DQ, strongly co-occurred, TCR associations were difficult to assign to individual alleles. A further reported finding was that TCR beta sequences accurately predicted the HLA-A and HLA-B alleles for most subjects in the first cohort. The presence/absence analyses assumed that sequencing depth was roughly uniform across donors, and that assumption may not be true. The classifier was reported to diagnose cytomegalovirus status with high specificity and sensitivity in both the original cohort and the validation cohort. In a later analysis, most CMV-associated TCR beta chains were found to appear HLA-restricted, with HLA associations seemingly driven largely by CMV exposure. Only TCR beta chains were sequenced in this cohort, and the absence of alpha or paired-chain data limited detectable features.

The table lists this clone with a count of one. This receptor's antigen is unknown. Within one base of it there is no much larger clone, and no base qualities were kept. Library generation was performed with the immunoSEQ multiplex PCR assay. For the multiplex PCR, a mixture combining 60 forward primers for TCR Vbeta segments and 13 reverse primers for TCR Jbeta segments was used. Amplification of the CDR3 region of rearranged TCR beta genes was performed with a multiplex PCR assay on genomic DNA. The amplified TCR beta libraries were sequenced on the Illumina HiSeq System as 87-base-pair reads. The authors' pipeline ran thus. In a later analysis, tens of millions of unique TCR beta chains were counted across the 650 to 700 repertoires, and approximately 9.9 million of these chains were shared by at least two donors. A nearest-neighbor algorithm error-corrected the raw reads and collapsed the reads into unique sequences, merging closely related sequences to remove PCR and sequencing errors. To assign V, D and J gene segments, CDR3 sequences were aligned to IMGT reference sequences. For a sequence to be retained, at least a six-nucleotide match to both a V gene segment and a J gene segment was required. A rearrangement counted as productive if the CDR3 had no stop codons and remained in frame with V and J, and every other rearrangement counted as non-productive. Following IMGT convention, CDR3 was defined as the stretch from the second conserved V-encoded cysteine to the conserved J-encoded phenylalanine. The earlier analysis of about 500 of the donors excluded sequences that lacked an unambiguous match to a single V gene segment. In an earlier analysis of about 590 of the donors, a V segment was called functional when productive rearrangements were above 56.7%, and segregating when the standard deviation between donors exceeded 5%. To diagnose cytomegalovirus status from the catalog of TCR beta chain sequences, a statistical classification framework was built. In a later analysis, V and J genes were assigned by comparing TCR nucleotide sequences against IMGT/GENE-DB human TR gene sequences. The TCRdist pipeline was used in a later analysis to assign CDR3 sequences and most-parsimonious VDJ recombination scenarios. In a later analysis, every TCR beta chain was defined by the combination of its CDR3 amino acid sequence and its V-gene family, and reads without a unique V-gene family were dropped. A later analysis removed 592 highly shared, low-generation-probability nucleotide sequences to deal with suspected cross-contamination and a sequencing artifact. In a later analysis, a clonal expansion index for each public chain was calculated from normalized within-repertoire ranks of inferred template counts. In a later analysis, generation probabilities were computed using a VDJ recombination model fitted to out-of-frame rearrangements, and the results were checked against IGoR. A later analysis scored TCR-TCR, TCR-HLA and TCR-CMV co-occurrence with hypergeometric tests, applying a repertoire-size bias correction to TCR pairs. False discovery rates were estimated in a later analysis by permuting HLA or CMV assignments 20 times. In a later analysis, co-occurring TCRs were grouped using DBSCAN, with TCRdist sequence similarity added in when clustering inside HLA-allele-positive subsets. Co-occurrence clustering excluded repertoires with fewer than 30,000 or more than 120,000 public chains, plus five with anomalous nucleotide sharing. Sourced from immuneACCESS, this table was stored by TCRdb with only in-frame sequences that have V and J called. A share of the clones is absent; for the studies checked, an unresolved V gene accounts for under half, and the remainder has no known explanation. V, J and clone size are those of that table, while D and trimming were read from the DNA. The sample includes over 200,000 clones, with roughly 84% observed a single time. In total, the top ten clones hold 1% to 1.5% of the sample.

The CDR3 runs 19 amino acids, cysteine and phenylalanine included. CDR3 DNA only is kept here, 57 bases in frame from base 1. Clipping removes 2 bases from V and 4 bases from J, with 21 as the unmatched junction base count. CDR1 and CDR2 are read off the germline V gene as SGHRS and YFSETQ. The cohort was made up of approximately 670 healthy bone marrow donors. At the time of sampling, all cohort members were nominally healthy, though unrecorded immune exposures were likely present. Of the approximately 700 cohort members, approximately 300 had positive CMV serostatus and 350 to 450 had negative CMV serostatus, and CMV serostatus was not recorded for the donor. A peripheral blood sample was collected from each donor, and TCR beta sequencing was performed on peripheral blood mononuclear cells. The Qiagen DNeasy Blood Extraction Kit was used to extract genomic DNA from the blood cell samples.

Rearrangement joined TRBV5-1 to TRBJ2-7, and TRBD2 matches 7 of the central bases. The TCR originated in a human donor in good health. Material for sequencing was PBMCs. DNA sequence: TGCGCCAGCAGCTTCTGGTACGTCAGGGAGGGCGGGAGAGCGTACGAGCAGTACTTC. Its translation is CASSFWYVREGGRAYEQYF.